These 4 T cell receptor beta chains came from one sample sequenced in a study of T-cell reconstitution after alpha-beta-depleted transplantation in children. Researchers prepared the TCRbeta library using unique molecular identifiers, the study reports. MiXCR, run by TCRdb on the PCR reads, gives a single entry per CDR3 protein. The sample lists some 350,000 distinct CDR3 sequences, approximately 10% occurring once. Here the sequenced sample was PBMCs from the stem cell graft donor, taken from the stem cell graft. These receptors all stem from a human donor who donated a stem cell graft to a child with acute lymphoblastic leukemia.

This clonotype was seen more than once but under ten times. The chain uses TRBV27 and TRBJ1-2; D not certain. The ends were cut back, 3 bases at V and 1 base at J, with 6 bases in the middle. The germline V gene encodes CDR1 MNHEY and CDR2 SMNVEV (reference sequence). CDR3 size: 13 residues. The CDR3 region is CASSFKVNYGYTF. The CDR3 nucleotides read TGTGCCAGCAGTTTTAAGGTTAACTATGGCTACACCTTC.

This clonotype was observed a few times. The chain links TRBV7-6 to TRBJ2-1; the match to TRBD2 covers 7 bases. The CDR3 length is 16 residues. V lost 1 base and J lost 2; bases outside the gene matches: 5. Germline-derived CDR1 and CDR2 are SGHVS and FNYEAQ. The CDR3 loop reads CASSLVASGAYNEQFF. The CDR3 DNA is TGTGCCAGCAGCTTAGTAGCAAGCGGGGCCTACAATGAGCAGTTCTTC.

This clonotype was observed a few times. Here the CDR3 reads CASSIVGTASGEQFF. The CDR3 bases are TGTGCCAGTAGTATAGTGGGGACTGCCTCGGGGGAGCAGTTCTTC. The genes are TRBV19 and TRBJ2-1, with a weak D call TRBD2 (6 bases). Trimming stripped 1 base from V and 10 bases from J, with 17 bases between. Germline loops: CDR1 LNHDA, CDR2 SQIVND (reference sequence). This CDR3 spans 15 amino acids. The whole variable domain, remainder taken from reference TRBV19 and TRBJ2-1, is DGGITQSPKYLFRKEGQNVTLSCEQNLNHDAMYWYRQDPGQGLRLIYYSQIVNDFQKGDIAEGYSVSREKKESFPLTVTSAQKNPTAFYLCASSIVGTASGEQFFGPGTRLTVL.

V and J are TRBV7-2 and TRBJ1-6, with TRBD1 matching over 9 bases. The V segment lost 5 bases and the J segment 5 bases; nucleotides outside the gene matches: 7. The CDR3 loop spans 16 amino acids. Germline values: CDR1 SGHTA, CDR2 FQGNSA. CDR3 sequence reads: CASSPGQGLHNSPLHF. The CDR3 DNA is TGTGCCAGCAGCCCGGGACAGGGCCTACATAATTCACCCCTCCACTTT.